This entry lists 22 T cell receptor beta chains sequenced from one sample in a study of naive and memory T cell subsets. Study-wide points: Especially in CD8 cells, naive repertoires contained a few larger clonotypes, possibly CD45RA-re-expressing memory cells.

Which antigens these TCRs recognize remains unknown. The beta constant-region primer was an equimolar mix of two oligonucleotides covering TRBC1 and TRBC2. Nested alpha and beta constant-region primers with the SP2 primer drove four PCR rounds on ligated cDNA. One entry per CDR3 protein, called by TCRdb with MiXCR from the UMI-ligation and nested PCR reads. The sample records about 160,000 distinct CDR3 sequences, 22% being singletons. Sequencing was done on a sample of naive CD4+ T cells from blood. The origin of the receptors is a human donor in good health.

V gene TRBV6-1 combines with J gene TRBJ2-5, with D possibly TRBD2 on 6 matching bases. Germline CDR1 MNHNS, CDR2 SASEGT. The CDR3 length is 12 residues. Trimming left V 6 bases short and J 5 bases short, with 10 bases between. The CDR3 DNA follows: TGTGCCAGCAGGCGGGGATTTGAGACCCAGTACTTC. Protein: CASRRGFETQYF.

The CDR3 DNA reads TGTGCCAGCAGCAAAATAGCGGGAGGAAATACGCAGTATTTT. Translation: CASSKIAGGNTQYF. The chain employs TRBV14 and TRBJ2-3; TRBD2 aligns across 10 bases. This CDR3 is built from 14 residues. The junction had 6 bases not matched to a gene; V was cut back by 5 bases and J by 7 bases. The V gene's germline CDR1 is SGHDN and CDR2 FVKESK.

The V and J genes are TRBV11-2 and TRBJ2-5, with 9 bases fitting TRBD2. The CDR3 totals 16 residues. Germline loops: CDR1 SGHAT, CDR2 FQNNGV. J was trimmed by 1 base and V by 2 bases; bases with no gene match: 5. CDR3 DNA sequence: TGTGCCAGCAGCTTAAAACTAGCGGGTATCCAAGAGACCCAGTACTTC. It encodes CASSLKLAGIQETQYF.

This clonotype was observed a handful of times. V gene TRBV20-1 combines with J gene TRBJ2-3; D is undetermined. CDR3 length: 11 amino acids. The V and J ends lost 1 base and 6 bases respectively, with 5 bases between them. Germline CDR1 and CDR2: DFQATT and SNEGSKA (reference sequence). CDR3 amino acids: CSARVGDTQYF. Here the CDR3 DNA reads TGCAGTGCTAGAGTAGGGGATACGCAGTATTTT.

This chain joins TRBV20-1 and TRBJ2-1; D is possibly TRBD2 (5 bases). V was pared by 3 bases and J by 4 bases, with 13 bases between. From germline, CDR1 is DFQATT and CDR2 SNEGSKA (reference sequence). CDR3 length: 14 residues. CDR3 in DNA: TGCAGTGCTAGCTCAGGCGGGCAATACAATGAGCAGTTCTTC. Residues: CSASSGGQYNEQFF.

This clonotype was picked up a small number of times. The chain is built from TRBV6-6 and TRBJ2-1; D perhaps matches TRBD2 (7 bases). Per germline, CDR1 MNHNY and CDR2 SVGAGI (reference sequence). The V gene lost 5 bases and the J gene lost 6 bases, with 14 bases spanning the gap. The CDR3 has 14 amino acids. CDR3: CASSARGAGNEQFF. The CDR3 nucleotides are TGTGCCAGCAGTGCCCGGGGGGCGGGCAATGAGCAGTTCTTC.

The sample holds a few counts of this clonotype. The V and J genes are TRBV5-1 and TRBJ2-7, with 7 bases that match TRBD1. J lost 5 bases, V lost 4 bases, and 9 bases had no gene match. This CDR3 has 14 residues. CDR1 SGHRS and CDR2 YFSETQ come from the germline V gene. CDR3: CASSLTGSGNEQYF. The CDR3 nucleotides read TGCGCCAGCAGCCTGACAGGGTCTGGGAACGAGCAGTACTTC.

This clonotype was counted many times. V gene TRBV5-4 combines with J gene TRBJ2-1; D not resolved. V lost 4 bases to trimming and J lost 2 bases, with 10 bases between them. Germline V gene lookup returns CDR1 SGHNT and CDR2 YYREEE (reference sequence). The CDR3 is 14 amino acids. The CDR3 spells CASSPELTYNEQFF. The DNA of the CDR3 is TGTGCCAGCAGCCCAGAACTGACCTACAATGAGCAGTTCTTC.

This chain links TRBV6-6 with TRBJ2-1, with TRBD2 matching 7 bases. CDR1 and CDR2 (germline): MNHNY, SVGAGI (reference sequence). This CDR3 spans 11 amino acids. Germline trimming cut 7 bases from V and 10 bases from J; bases unmatched to any gene: 4. CDR3 amino acids: CASNQAGEQFF. CDR3 DNA: TGTGCCAGCAACCAAGCGGGAGAGCAGTTCTTC.

Many counts were recorded for this clonotype. The chain carries TRBV24-1 and TRBJ2-1; D may be TRBD2 (5 bases). The CDR3 loop spans 13 amino acids. The V end lost 9 bases, the J end lost 7 bases, and 15 bases lay between the germline ends. The germline V gene encodes CDR1 KGHDR and CDR2 SFDVKD. The CDR3 loop is CATPSGSRNEQFF. Here the CDR3 DNA reads TGTGCCACCCCCTCGGGGTCCCGTAATGAGCAGTTCTTC.

This chain links TRBV28 with TRBJ1-2, with TRBD1 as a possible D gene (5 bases). V lost 5 bases, J lost 2 bases, and 9 bases lay in between. This CDR3 has 13 residues. Germline V CDR1 and CDR2: MDHEN, SYDVKM. The CDR3 loop is CASSQSGNYGYTF. The CDR3 bases are TGTGCCAGCAGTCAATCAGGGAACTATGGCTACACCTTC.

This clonotype has just a few counts. CDR3 nucleotide sequence: TGTGCCAGCAGCCTGGGGTGGCAGAAGCAAGAGACCCAGTACTTC. Its protein is CASSLGWQKQETQYF. The chain links TRBV6-2 or TRBV6-3 to TRBJ2-5, with no clear D. The V end lost 6 bases, the J end lost 2 bases, and 16 bases lay between the germline ends. This CDR3 region has 15 residues. The germline V gene has CDR1 MNHEY and CDR2 SVGEGT.

This clonotype has only a few counts. The chain has TRBV19 and TRBJ1-1, with TRBD1 as a possible D gene (6 bases). Trimming removed 3 bases from V and 2 bases from J, with 10 bases in between. Per germline, CDR1 LNHDA and CDR2 SQIVND (reference sequence). There are 14 residues in the CDR3. The CDR3: CASSIQGRNTEAFF. CDR3 nucleotides: TGTGCCAGTAGTATCCAGGGGAGAAACACTGAAGCTTTCTTT. The full variable domain, with the rest looked up from reference TRBV19 and TRBJ1-1, is DGGITQSPKYLFRKEGQNVTLSCEQNLNHDAMYWYRQDPGQGLRLIYYSQIVNDFQKGDIAEGYSVSREKKESFPLTVTSAQKNPTAFYLCASSIQGRNTEAFFGQGTRLTVV.

This clonotype was observed many times. This chain links TRBV12-3 or TRBV12-4 with TRBJ2-1; D possibly corresponds to TRBD1 (5 bases). V was cut by 3 bases and J by 10 bases, with 10 bases left in between. This CDR3 region has 12 residues. The CDR3 nucleotides read TGTGCCAGCAGTTTTGGGGCTTACGAGCAGTTCTTC. Translated, it gives CASSFGAYEQFF.

This clonotype appeared once. The rearrangement uses TRBV20-1 and TRBJ2-1; 13 positions match TRBD2. This CDR3 is 16 amino acids long. Germline CDR1 DFQATT, CDR2 SNEGSKA (reference sequence). With 1 base clipped from V and 2 bases from J, the junction kept 2 bases outside the gene matches. The DNA of the CDR3 is TGCAGTGCTAGAGGGACTAGCGGGAGAACCTACAATGAGCAGTTCTTC. Translation gives CSARGTSGRTYNEQFF.

At least ten counts were recorded for this clonotype. The rearrangement links TRBV12-3 or TRBV12-4 to TRBJ1-1, with no clear D. The CDR3 is 14 amino acids. V shed 1 base and J shed 0 bases, with 6 bases lying between them. DNA of the CDR3: TGTGCCAGCAGTTTAGGTGTCGTGAACACTGAAGCTTTCTTT. This translates into CASSLGVVNTEAFF.

The rearrangement links TRBV6-5 to TRBJ2-1, with D unclear. The length of the CDR3 is 14 residues. V gave up 9 bases and J gave up 0 bases, with 12 bases separating them. Germline loops: CDR1 MNHEY, CDR2 SVGAGI. This chain's CDR3 is CASRTVGSYNEQFF. The CDR3 bases are TGTGCCAGTAGAACAGTGGGCTCCTACAATGAGCAGTTCTTC.

This clonotype has only a few counts. V and J are TRBV30 and TRBJ1-4; D unresolved. Trimming shortened V by 1 base and J by 8 bases, and 5 bases separated the two germline ends. From germline, CDR1 is GTSNPN and CDR2 SVGIG (reference sequence). The CDR3 runs 11 residues. The CDR3: CAWSAREKLFF. CDR3 nucleotides: TGTGCCTGGAGTGCTAGGGAAAAACTGTTTTTT.

This clonotype turned up a few times. The chain recombines TRBV7-2 with TRBJ2-1; tentative D call: TRBD1 (6 bases). V was cut by 5 bases and J by 5 bases, with 13 bases left in between. The CDR3 is 14 residues long. From germline, CDR1 is SGHTA and CDR2 FQGNSA. The CDR3 region has the DNA TGTGCCAGCAGCGTAAACAGGGTTGACAATGAGCAGTTCTTC. The encoded protein is CASSVNRVDNEQFF.

This clonotype has a handful of counts. The rearrangement links TRBV6-6 to TRBJ1-5; 7 bases are shared with TRBD1. V lost 6 bases, J lost 1 base, and 6 bases stayed unmatched. The V gene's germline CDR1 is MNHNY and CDR2 SVGAGI (reference sequence). The CDR3 sequence is 15 residues long. In DNA, the CDR3 is TGTGCCAGCAGCCGCGGGACAGCCAGCAATCAGCCCCAGCATTTT. Translated: CASSRGTASNQPQHF.

In this sample, this clonotype turned up many times. The CDR3 protein is CSASPGGGTGELFF. In nucleotides, the CDR3 is TGCAGTGCTAGTCCGGGAGGAGGCACCGGGGAGCTGTTTTTT. This chain links TRBV20-1 with TRBJ2-2, with 7 positions matching TRBD2. Trimming cost V 3 bases and J 4 bases; bases outside gene matches: 5. Germline-derived CDR1 and CDR2 are DFQATT and SNEGSKA (reference sequence). The CDR3 is made up of 14 amino acids.

This clonotype was counted at least ten times. This rearrangement joins TRBV7-3 to TRBJ2-1; 7 nucleotides align to TRBD2. This CDR3 comprises 14 residues. Unmatched junction bases numbered 8, after V lost 2 bases and J lost 10 bases. CDR1 is SGHTA and CDR2 is FQGTGA in the germline V gene. CDR3 nucleotides: TGTGCCAGCAGCTTAGCGGGAGAAATAGGCGAGCAGTTCTTC. Translation: CASSLAGEIGEQFF.